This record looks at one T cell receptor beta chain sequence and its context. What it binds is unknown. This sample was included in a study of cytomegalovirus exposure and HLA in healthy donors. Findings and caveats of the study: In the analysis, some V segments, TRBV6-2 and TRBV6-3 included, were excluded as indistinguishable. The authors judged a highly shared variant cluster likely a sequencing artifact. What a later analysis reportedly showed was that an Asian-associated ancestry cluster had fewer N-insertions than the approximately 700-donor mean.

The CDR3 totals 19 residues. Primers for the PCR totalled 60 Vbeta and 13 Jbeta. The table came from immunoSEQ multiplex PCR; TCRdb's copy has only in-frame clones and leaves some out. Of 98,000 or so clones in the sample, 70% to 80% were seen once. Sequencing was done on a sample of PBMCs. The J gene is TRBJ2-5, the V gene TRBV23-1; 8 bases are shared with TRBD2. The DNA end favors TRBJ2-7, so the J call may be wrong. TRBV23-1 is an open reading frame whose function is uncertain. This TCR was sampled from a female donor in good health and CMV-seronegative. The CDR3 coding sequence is TGCGCCAGCAGTCAATCGACGGGGGGGCCGAGGAGGGGCACCTACGAGCAGTACTTC. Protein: CASSQSTGGPRRGTYEQYF.